This T cell receptor beta chain came from a study of blood T cell repertoires in COVID-19. Study details: The samples span acute and convalescent COVID-19 from the United States, Italy and Spain.

The repertoire was sequenced with immunoSEQ multiplex PCR; TCRdb's copy has only in-frame clones and lacks some. The profile shows roughly 180,000 clones, roughly 87% of them singletons. Trimming cost V 5 bases and J 3 bases; bases outside gene matches: 6. The CDR3 runs to 16 residues. Per the germline V gene, CDR1 is SGHNT and CDR2 is YENEEA. This clone was observed a single time. Sequencing was carried out using PBMCs or T cells enriched from blood (not recorded which). The V and J genes are TRBV11-3 and TRBJ2-1, with 11 positions matching TRBD2. The sequence derives from a man aged 45-65 years who had recovered from COVID-19. The CDR3 spells CASSPGLADFYNEQFF. The CDR3, as DNA: TGTGCCAGCAGCCCGGGACTAGCGGACTTCTACAATGAGCAGTTCTTC.